The sequence of this T cell receptor beta chain was determined in a study of graft-versus-host responses after intestinal transplantation. Overall study findings and caveats: Researchers found GvH clones in recipient marrow, and some showed up first in ileum or blood.

TCRdb's table, derived via immunoSEQ multiplex PCR, lists solely in-frame clones and lacks some. The sample lists 6,000 to 9,000 clones, roughly 33% occurring once. Proliferating CFSE-low CD3+CD4+ and CD3+CD8+ responders were sorted after the reaction. The source is a human patient who was an organ donor for intestinal transplantation. This sample comprised alloreactive CD4+ T cells from a mixed lymphocyte reaction culture, obtained before transplantation. Subset defined: CFSE-low proliferating T cells sorted from roughly six-day pre-transplant mixed lymphocyte reaction (GvH or HvG direction).

In nucleotides, the CDR3 is TGTGCCAGCAGCTTGCCTAGGGGGAGTGAGCAGTTCTTC. Its translation is CASSLPRGSEQFF. This chain uses TRBV5-5 with TRBJ2-1, with D possibly being TRBD1 (6 bases). The V gene's germline CDR1 is SGHKS and CDR2 YYEKEE (reference sequence). V was pared by 1 base and J by 9 bases, with 11 bases between. The CDR3 is 13 residues long. The full variable domain, in which reference TRBV5-5 and TRBJ2-1 provide the parts outside the CDR3, is DAGVTQSPTHLIKTRGQQVTLRCSPISGHKSVSWYQQVLGQGPQFIFQYYEKEERGRGNFPDRFSARQFPNYSSELNVNALLLGDSALYLCASSLPRGSEQFFGPGTRLTVL.